A selection of T cell receptor beta chains follows, all from one sample in a study of graft-versus-host responses after intestinal transplantation. For these TCRs, the target antigens are not known. Sequencing used immunoSEQ multiplex PCR; TCRdb keeps in-frame clones, though not all of them. Here the sample spans tens of thousands of clones, roughly 91% being singletons. The starting material was unstimulated CD8+ T cells sorted from spleen or lymph node cells, obtained before intestinal transplant. These receptors all come from a human donor who received an intestinal transplant. Each CDR3 is given with its conserved first and last residue. A D gene is named only where the DNA matches it firmly. Size tells how often a clone was seen (once, few, many) or the class of an expanded clone, and some rows leave it out.

>TRBJ2-1|TRBD1|TRBV4-3|once
CASSQGGTGPYNEQFF
TGCGCCAGCAGCCAAGGCGGGACAGGGCCCTACAATGAGCAGTTCTTC
>TRBJ1-1|TRBD1|TRBV30|-
CAWSGAGGLNTEAFF
TGTGCCTGGAGTGGGGCAGGGGGTTTGAACACTGAAGCTTTCTTT
>TRBJ1-1|-|TRBV10-3|-
CAISVGGTEAFF
TGTGCCATCAGCGTCGGGGGCACTGAAGCTTTCTTT
>TRBJ2-7|-|TRBV27|-
CASSLKLTSEQYF
TGTGCCAGCAGTTTGAAGCTAACCTCCGAGCAGTACTTC
>TRBJ2-3|TRBD2|TRBV9|-
CASSVDLAGDSTDTQYF
TGTGCCAGCAGCGTAGATCTAGCGGGGGATAGCACAGATACGCAGTATTTT
>TRBJ2-5|-|TRBV7-9|-
CASSLDRYNQETQYF
TGTGCCAGCAGCTTAGACAGGTACAACCAAGAGACCCAGTACTTC
>TRBJ2-3|TRBD1|TRBV2|-
CASNPGQGTRDTQYF
TGTGCCAGCAATCCGGGACAGGGTACTAGGGATACGCAGTATTTT
>TRBJ1-2|-|TRBV9|-
CASSVVPLGGNYGYTF
TGTGCCAGCAGCGTAGTTCCTTTAGGGGGAAATTATGGCTACACCTTC
>TRBJ1-1|-|TRBV6-1|-
CASSDAGGADSEAFF
TGTGCCAGCAGTGACGCCGGAGGGGCGGACTCTGAAGCTTTCTTT
>TRBJ2-7|TRBD1|TRBV27|-
CASSLVPGQGYEQYF
TGTGCCAGCAGTTTAGTCCCGGGACAGGGCTACGAGCAGTACTTC
>TRBJ2-5|TRBD2|TRBV6-5|-
CASSYVSAGGQETQYF
TGTGCCAGCAGTTACGTCTCGGCGGGGGGGCAGGAGACCCAGTACTTC
>TRBJ1-2|TRBD1|TRBV5-6|few
CASSPPQGYGYTF
TGTGCCAGCAGCCCTCCACAGGGGTATGGCTACACCTTC
>TRBJ1-1|TRBD1|TRBV19|-
CASSPTGWEAFF
TGTGCCAGTAGTCCGACAGGGTGGGAAGCTTTCTTT
>TRBJ2-1|-|TRBV25-1|-
CATLDRDNEQFF
TGTGCTACCCTGGACAGAGACAATGAGCAGTTCTTC
>TRBJ2-3|-|TRBV4-3|-
CASSQDRRQGQWTDTQYF
TGCGCCAGCAGCCAAGATCGGCGTCAGGGGCAGTGGACAGATACGCAGTATTTT
>TRBJ2-7|-|TRBV2|-
CASSQTPAYEQYF
TGTGCCAGCAGTCAAACACCAGCCTACGAGCAGTACTTC
>TRBJ1-2|-|TRBV7-9|once
CASSFDFNGYTF
TGTGCCAGCAGCTTCGACTTTAATGGCTACACCTTC
>TRBJ2-7|TRBD1|TRBV27|once
CASSPTGTGEIEQYF
TGTGCCAGCAGTCCGACCGGGACAGGGGAAATCGAGCAGTACTTC
>TRBJ1-1|-|TRBV29-1|once
CSVFDRGEAFF
TGCAGCGTCTTCGACAGAGGTGAAGCTTTCTTT
>TRBJ2-3|-|TRBV27|-
CASSLPSGTDTQYF
TGTGCCAGCAGTTTGCCCAGTGGCACAGATACGCAGTATTTT
>TRBJ2-1|TRBD2|TRBV2|-
CASSATSGDTYNEQFF
TGTGCCAGCAGTGCGACTAGCGGGGATACCTACAATGAGCAGTTCTTC
>TRBJ2-3|-|TRBV9|-
CASGPGGGTDTQYF
TGTGCCAGCGGCCCGGGGGGCGGCACAGATACGCAGTATTTT
>TRBJ2-3|TRBD2|TRBV4-1|-
CASSQVPSGGDTDTQYF
TGCGCCAGCAGCCAAGTGCCTAGCGGGGGGGACACAGATACGCAGTATTTT
>TRBJ1-6|-|TRBV19|once
CASSMDSFVRHSSYNSPLHF
TGTGCCAGTAGTATGGACAGTTTTGTTCGTCATAGCTCCTATAATTCACCCCTCCACTTT
>TRBJ1-2|-|TRBV29-1|-
CSSEGSSIDNYGYTF
TGCAGCTCGGAGGGGTCCTCGATCGATAACTATGGCTACACCTTC
>TRBJ2-2|TRBD2|TRBV7-2|-
CASSGLAGGAGELFF
TGTGCCAGCAGCGGATTAGCGGGGGGGGCAGGGGAGCTGTTTTTT
>TRBJ2-2|TRBD1|TRBV19|-
CASSMRGQGDTGELFF
TGTGCCAGTAGTATGAGGGGACAGGGAGACACCGGGGAGCTGTTTTTT
>TRBJ2-7|TRBD1|TRBV4-3|-
CASSQTFGTGGWEQYF
TGCGCCAGCAGCCAGACCTTCGGGACAGGGGGATGGGAGCAGTACTTC
>TRBJ2-2|-|TRBV7-2|-
CASSLMTWPTSYTGELFF
TGTGCCAGCAGCTTAATGACTTGGCCGACCAGCTACACCGGGGAGCTGTTTTTT
>TRBJ2-7|-|TRBV7-8|-
CASSLVAGPPSYEQYF
TGTGCCAGCAGCTTAGTCGCGGGACCCCCCTCCTACGAGCAGTACTTC
>TRBJ2-3|-|TRBV2|-
CASSEATGVGLDTQYF
TGTGCCAGCAGTGAAGCAACCGGGGTCGGCTTAGATACGCAGTATTTT